The sequence of this TCR beta chain was determined in a study of PD-L1 blockade in urothelial cancer. Study at large: Anywhere from 0 to 3 prior chemotherapy regimens had been received by patients. The analyses of blood took place 3 weeks (second dose) and 6 weeks after treatment start.

The time point denotes: pretreatment peripheral blood. CDR3 length: 15 amino acids. Germline V gene lookup returns CDR1 SGHNT and CDR2 YYREEE (reference sequence). V gave up 2 bases and J gave up 6 bases; unmatched junction bases: 8. The study's findings and limits: Having blood TCR clonality under the median before treatment predicted better survival.

As to this clone: Its specificity is unknown.

This table comes from immunoSEQ multiplex PCR, and its TCRdb copy is limited to in-frame clones, with some not included. Among about 72,000 clones listed, 75% to 90% were seen once. The sequences come from PBMCs, collected around atezolizumab (anti-PD-L1) treatment. V gene TRBV5-4 combines with J gene TRBJ2-3; 8 nucleotides align to TRBD2. This TCR was recovered from a man between 65 and 79 years old with urothelial cancer. In DNA, the CDR3 is TGTGCCAGCAGCTTCGGAGCGGGAGTGACCGATACGCAGTATTTT. Encoded protein: CASSFGAGVTDTQYF. The entire variable domain, with the rest obtained from reference TRBV5-4 and TRBJ2-3, is as follows: ETGVTQSPTHLIKTRGQQVTLRCSSQSGHNTVSWYQQALGQGPQFIFQYYREEENGRGNFPPRFSGLQFPNYSSELNVNALELDDSALYLCASSFGAGVTDTQYFGPGTRLTVL.